What follows is one T cell receptor beta chain and its context. Its antigen is as yet unknown. The data were taken from a study of response to subunit inactivated influenza vaccine. Findings and caveats of the study: Authors suggested few new T cells are recruited by each seasonal influenza vaccination.

TCRdb re-analysed the RT-PCR reads in MiXCR, keeping a single row per CDR3 protein. Of around 580,000 distinct CDR3 sequences in the sample, about 14% were seen once. The CDR3 length is 15 residues. V shed 9 bases and J 2 bases; nucleotides not matched to a gene: 9. In germline, CDR1 is ENHRY, CDR2 SYGVKD. The source material was PBMCs from blood, sampled 11 to 12 days after vaccination. This receptor was taken from a man aged 50 to 60 who received an inactivated influenza vaccine. The chain is built from TRBV10-3 and TRBJ2-7; 11 bases are a match to TRBD1. CDR3 DNA: TGTGCCATACGGAAAGGGGGACAGGGGGCCTACGAGCAGTACTTC. Encoded protein: CAIRKGGQGAYEQYF.